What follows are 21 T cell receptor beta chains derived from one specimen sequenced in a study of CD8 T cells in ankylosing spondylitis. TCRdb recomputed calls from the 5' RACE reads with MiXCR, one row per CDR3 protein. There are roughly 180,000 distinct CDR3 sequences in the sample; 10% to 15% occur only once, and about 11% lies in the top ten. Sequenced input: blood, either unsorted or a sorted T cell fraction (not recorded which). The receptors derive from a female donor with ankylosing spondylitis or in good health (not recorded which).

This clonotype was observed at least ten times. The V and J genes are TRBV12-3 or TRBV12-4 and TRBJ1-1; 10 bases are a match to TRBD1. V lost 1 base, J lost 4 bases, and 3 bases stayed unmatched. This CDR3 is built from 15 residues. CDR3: CASSLGQGAGTEAFF. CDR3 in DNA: TGTGCCAGCAGTTTAGGACAGGGGGCTGGCACTGAAGCTTTCTTT.

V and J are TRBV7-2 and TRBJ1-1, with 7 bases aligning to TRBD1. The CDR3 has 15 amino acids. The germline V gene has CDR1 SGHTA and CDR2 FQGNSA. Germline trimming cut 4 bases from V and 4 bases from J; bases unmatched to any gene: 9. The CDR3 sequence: CASSYQPTGSTEAFF. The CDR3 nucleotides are TGTGCCAGCAGCTATCAACCGACAGGGAGCACTGAAGCTTTCTTT.

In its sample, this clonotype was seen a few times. Written as DNA, the CDR3 is TGTGCCAGCAGCCCACTAGCGGGAGAAATGACCTACGAGCAGTACTTC. Amino acids: CASSPLAGEMTYEQYF. This chain uses TRBV12-3 or TRBV12-4 with TRBJ2-7; 11 positions match TRBD2. The CDR3 runs 16 residues. V lost 6 bases, J lost 2 bases, and 9 bases stayed unmatched.

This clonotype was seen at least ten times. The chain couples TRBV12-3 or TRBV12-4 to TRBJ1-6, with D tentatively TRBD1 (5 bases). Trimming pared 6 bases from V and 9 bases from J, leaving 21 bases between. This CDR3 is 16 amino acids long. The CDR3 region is CASRDQGSYLSSPLHF. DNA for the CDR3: TGTGCCAGCAGAGACCAGGGTTCCTACTTATCTTCACCCCTCCACTTT.

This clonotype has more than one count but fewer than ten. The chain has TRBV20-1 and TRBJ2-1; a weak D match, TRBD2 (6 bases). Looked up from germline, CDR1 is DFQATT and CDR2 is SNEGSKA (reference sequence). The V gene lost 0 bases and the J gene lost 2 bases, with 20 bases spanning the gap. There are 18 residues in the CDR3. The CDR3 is CSAREMVREKFPYNEQFF. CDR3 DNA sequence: TGCAGTGCTAGAGAAATGGTACGGGAGAAATTCCCCTACAATGAGCAGTTCTTC.

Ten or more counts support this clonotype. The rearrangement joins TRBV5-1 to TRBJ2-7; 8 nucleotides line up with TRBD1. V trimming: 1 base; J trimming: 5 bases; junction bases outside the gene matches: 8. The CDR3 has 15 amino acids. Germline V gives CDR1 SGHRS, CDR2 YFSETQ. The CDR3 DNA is TGCGCCAGCAGCTTGTCCGGACAGGGCCTCCACGAGCAGTACTTC. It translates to CASSLSGQGLHEQYF.

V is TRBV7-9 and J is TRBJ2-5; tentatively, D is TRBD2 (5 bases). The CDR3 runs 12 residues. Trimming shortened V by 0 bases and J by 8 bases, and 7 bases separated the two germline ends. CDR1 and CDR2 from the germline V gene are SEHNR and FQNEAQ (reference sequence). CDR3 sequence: CASSLAGVTQYF. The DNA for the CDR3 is TGTGCCAGCAGCTTAGCCGGGGTTACCCAGTACTTC. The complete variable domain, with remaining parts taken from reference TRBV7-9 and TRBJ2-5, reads DTGVSQNPRHKITKRGQNVTFRCDPISEHNRLYWYRQTLGQGPEFLTYFQNEAQLEKSRLLSDRFSAERPKGSFSTLEIQRTEQGDSAMYLCASSLAGVTQYFGPGTRLLVL.

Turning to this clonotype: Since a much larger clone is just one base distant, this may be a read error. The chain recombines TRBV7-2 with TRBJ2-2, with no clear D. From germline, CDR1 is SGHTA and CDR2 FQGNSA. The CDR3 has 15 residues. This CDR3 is CANSPWELDTGELFF. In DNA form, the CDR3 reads TGTGCCAACAGCCCTTGGGAATTGGACACCGGGGAGCTGTTTTTT.

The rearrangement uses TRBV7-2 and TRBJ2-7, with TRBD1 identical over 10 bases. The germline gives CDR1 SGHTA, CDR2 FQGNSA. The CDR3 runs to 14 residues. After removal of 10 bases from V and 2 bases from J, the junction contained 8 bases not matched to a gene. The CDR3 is CAIIPGTGAYEQYF. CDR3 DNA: TGTGCCATCATTCCCGGGACAGGGGCCTACGAGCAGTACTTC.

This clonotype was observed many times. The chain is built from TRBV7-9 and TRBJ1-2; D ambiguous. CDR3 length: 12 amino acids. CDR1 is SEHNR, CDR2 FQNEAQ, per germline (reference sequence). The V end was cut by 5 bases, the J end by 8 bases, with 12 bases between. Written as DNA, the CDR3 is TGTGCCAGCAGCCTGGGAGATAGGGGCTACACCTTC. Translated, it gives CASSLGDRGYTF.

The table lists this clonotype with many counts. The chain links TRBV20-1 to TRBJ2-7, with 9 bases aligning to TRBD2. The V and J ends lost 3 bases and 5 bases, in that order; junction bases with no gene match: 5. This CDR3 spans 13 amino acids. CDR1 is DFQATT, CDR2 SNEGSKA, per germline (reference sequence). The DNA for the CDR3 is TGCAGTGCTAGTAGCGGGAGTAGCAACGAGCAGTACTTC. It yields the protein CSASSGSSNEQYF.

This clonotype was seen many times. The CDR3 DNA reads TGTGCCAGCTCTTCTAGAGGTTTCAGGACTAGCGGGAGTAATGAGCAGTTCTTC. Its translation is CASSSRGFRTSGSNEQFF. J is TRBJ2-1 and V is TRBV28, with 13 positions matching TRBD2. In germline, CDR1 is MDHEN, CDR2 SYDVKM. The CDR3 length is 18 residues. Trimming at V came to 8 bases and at J to 7 bases, leaving 17 bases not matched to a gene.

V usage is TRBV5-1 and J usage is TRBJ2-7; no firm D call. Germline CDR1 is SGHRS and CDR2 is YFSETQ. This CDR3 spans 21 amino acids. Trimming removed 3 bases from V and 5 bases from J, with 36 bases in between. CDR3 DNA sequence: TGCGCCAGCAGCTCTTGCCCACTTTGTTCAAATATAGAGAATCCCTCGGACGAGCAGTACTTC. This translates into CASSSCPLCSNIENPSDEQYF. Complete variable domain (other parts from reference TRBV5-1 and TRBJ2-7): KAGVTQTPRYLIKTRGQQVTLSCSPISGHRSVSWYQQTPGQGLQFLFEYFSETQRNKGNFPGRFSGRQFSNSRSEMNVSTLELGDSALYLCASSSCPLCSNIENPSDEQYFGPGTRLTVT.

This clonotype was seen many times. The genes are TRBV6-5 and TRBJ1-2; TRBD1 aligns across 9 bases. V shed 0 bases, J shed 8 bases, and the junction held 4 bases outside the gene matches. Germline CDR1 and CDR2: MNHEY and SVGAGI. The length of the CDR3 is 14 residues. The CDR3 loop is CASSYSGQGTGYTF. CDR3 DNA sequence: TGTGCCAGCAGTTACTCCGGACAGGGGACCGGCTACACCTTC.

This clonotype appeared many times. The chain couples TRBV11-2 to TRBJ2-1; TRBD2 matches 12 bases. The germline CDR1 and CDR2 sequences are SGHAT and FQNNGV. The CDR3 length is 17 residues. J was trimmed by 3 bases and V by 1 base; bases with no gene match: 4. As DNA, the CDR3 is TGTGCCAGCAGCTTAGTGGGACTAGCGGGCCTCTACAATGAGCAGTTCTTC. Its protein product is CASSLVGLAGLYNEQFF.

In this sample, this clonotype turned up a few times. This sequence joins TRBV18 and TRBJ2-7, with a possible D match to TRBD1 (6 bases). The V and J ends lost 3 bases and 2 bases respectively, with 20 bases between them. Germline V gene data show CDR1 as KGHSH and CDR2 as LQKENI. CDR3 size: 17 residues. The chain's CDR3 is CASSPTWGDRRPYEQYF. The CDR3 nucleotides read TGTGCCAGCTCACCGACATGGGGAGACAGGCGGCCCTACGAGCAGTACTTC. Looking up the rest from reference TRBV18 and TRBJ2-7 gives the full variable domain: NAGVMQNPRHLVRRRGQEARLRCSPMKGHSHVYWYRQLPEEGLKFMVYLQKENIIDESGMPKERFSAEFPKEGPSILRIQQVVRGDSAAYFCASSPTWGDRRPYEQYFGPGTRLTVT.

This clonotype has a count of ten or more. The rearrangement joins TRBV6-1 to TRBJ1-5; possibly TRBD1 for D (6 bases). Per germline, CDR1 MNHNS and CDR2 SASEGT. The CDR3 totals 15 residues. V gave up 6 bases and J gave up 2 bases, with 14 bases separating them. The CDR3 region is CASSTHRVGNQPQHF. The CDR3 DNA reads TGTGCCAGCAGCACGCACAGGGTTGGCAATCAGCCCCAGCATTTT.

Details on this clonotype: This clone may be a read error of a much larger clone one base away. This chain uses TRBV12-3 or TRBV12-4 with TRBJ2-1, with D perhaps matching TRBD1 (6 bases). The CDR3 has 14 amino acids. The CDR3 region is CASTVDSSHNEQFF. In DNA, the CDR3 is TGTGCCAGCACCGTGGACAGCTCCCACAATGAGCAGTTCTTC.

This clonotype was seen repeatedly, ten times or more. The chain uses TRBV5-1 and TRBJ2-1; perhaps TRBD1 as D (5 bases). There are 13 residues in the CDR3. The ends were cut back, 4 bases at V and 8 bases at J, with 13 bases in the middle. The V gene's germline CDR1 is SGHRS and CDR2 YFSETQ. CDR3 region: CASSLTALDEQFF. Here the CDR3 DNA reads TGCGCCAGCAGCCTGACAGCCTTGGATGAGCAGTTCTTC. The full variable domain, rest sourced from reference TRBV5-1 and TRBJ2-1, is KAGVTQTPRYLIKTRGQQVTLSCSPISGHRSVSWYQQTPGQGLQFLFEYFSETQRNKGNFPGRFSGRQFSNSRSEMNVSTLELGDSALYLCASSLTALDEQFFGPGTRLTVL.

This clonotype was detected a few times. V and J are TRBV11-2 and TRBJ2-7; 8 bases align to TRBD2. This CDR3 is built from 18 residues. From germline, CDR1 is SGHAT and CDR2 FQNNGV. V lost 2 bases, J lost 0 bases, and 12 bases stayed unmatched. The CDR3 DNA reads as TGTGCCAGCAGCTTATTGGTTTCGGCGGGGGGTAGCTCCTACGAGCAGTACTTC. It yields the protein CASSLLVSAGGSSYEQYF.

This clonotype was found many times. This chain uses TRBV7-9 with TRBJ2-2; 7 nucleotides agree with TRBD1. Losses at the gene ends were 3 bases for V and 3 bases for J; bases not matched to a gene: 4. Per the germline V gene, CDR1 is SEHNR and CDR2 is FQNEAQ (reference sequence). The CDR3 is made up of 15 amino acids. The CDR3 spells CASSFRTGYTGELFF. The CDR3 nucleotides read TGTGCCAGCAGCTTCAGGACAGGATACACCGGGGAGCTGTTTTTT.